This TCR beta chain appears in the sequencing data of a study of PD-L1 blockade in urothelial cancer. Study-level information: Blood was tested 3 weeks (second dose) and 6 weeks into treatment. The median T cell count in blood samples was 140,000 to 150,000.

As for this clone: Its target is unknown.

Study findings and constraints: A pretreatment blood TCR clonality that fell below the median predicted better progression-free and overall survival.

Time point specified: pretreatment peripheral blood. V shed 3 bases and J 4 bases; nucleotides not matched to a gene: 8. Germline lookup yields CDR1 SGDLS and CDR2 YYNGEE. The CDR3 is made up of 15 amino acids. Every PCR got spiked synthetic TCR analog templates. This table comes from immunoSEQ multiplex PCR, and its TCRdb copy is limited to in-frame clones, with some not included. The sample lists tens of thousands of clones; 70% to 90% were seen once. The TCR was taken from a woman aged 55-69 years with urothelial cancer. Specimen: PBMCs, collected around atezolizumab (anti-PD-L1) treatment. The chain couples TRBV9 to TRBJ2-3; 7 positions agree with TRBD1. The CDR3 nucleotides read TGTGCCAGCAGCGCCGACAGGGACGGCGCAGATACGCAGTATTTT. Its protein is CASSADRDGADTQYF. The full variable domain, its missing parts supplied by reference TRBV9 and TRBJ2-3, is DSGVTQTPKHLITATGQRVTLRCSPRSGDLSVYWYQQSLDQGLQFLIQYYNGEERAKGNILERFSAQQFPDLHSELNLSSLELGDSALYFCASSADRDGADTQYFGPGTRLTVL.